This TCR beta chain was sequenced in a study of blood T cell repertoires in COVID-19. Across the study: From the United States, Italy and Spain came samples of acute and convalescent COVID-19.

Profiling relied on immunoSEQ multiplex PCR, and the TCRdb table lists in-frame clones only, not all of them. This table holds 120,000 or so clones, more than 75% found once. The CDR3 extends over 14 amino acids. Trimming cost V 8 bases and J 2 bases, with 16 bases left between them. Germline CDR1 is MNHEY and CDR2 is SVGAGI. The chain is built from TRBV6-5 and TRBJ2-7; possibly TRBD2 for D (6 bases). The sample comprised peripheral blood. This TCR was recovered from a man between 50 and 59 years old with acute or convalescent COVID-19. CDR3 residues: CASGLGSGTYEQYF. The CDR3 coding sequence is TGTGCCAGCGGATTAGGTAGCGGAACCTACGAGCAGTACTTC.